The entry below gives a single T cell receptor beta chain sequence along with its context. This clone has a single count. No antigen is known for it. No base quality values were provided; no much bigger clone lies one nucleotide off. Libraries were built with the immunoSEQ multiplex PCR assay. A mixture of 60 forward primers for TCR Vbeta segments and 13 reverse primers for TCR Jbeta segments was used in the multiplex PCR. The CDR3 region of rearranged TCR beta genes was amplified from genomic DNA by a multiplex PCR assay. Amplified TCR beta libraries were sequenced as 87-base-pair reads on the Illumina HiSeq System. In the original analysis: Across the roughly 640 repertoires, a later analysis counted 60 million to 90 million unique TCR beta chains, roughly 11 million of which were shared by at least two donors. To remove PCR and sequencing errors, raw reads were error-corrected and collapsed into unique sequences using a nearest-neighbor algorithm that merged closely related sequences. V, D and J gene segments were assigned by aligning CDR3 sequences to IMGT reference sequences. For a sequence to be retained, a match of at least six nucleotides was required to both a V gene segment and a J gene segment. A rearrangement counted as productive if the CDR3 had no stop codons and remained in frame with V and J, and every other rearrangement counted as non-productive. Following IMGT convention, CDR3 was defined as the stretch from the second conserved V-encoded cysteine to the conserved J-encoded phenylalanine. The earlier analysis of about 560 of the donors excluded any sequence lacking an unambiguous match to a single V gene segment. In an earlier analysis of a few hundred of the donors, a V segment was called functional when productive rearrangements were above 56.7%, and segregating when the standard deviation between donors exceeded 5%. To diagnose cytomegalovirus status from the catalog of TCR beta chain sequences, a statistical classification framework was built. V and J gene assignment, in a later analysis, came from comparing TCR nucleotide sequences with IMGT/GENE-DB human TR gene sequences. A later analysis assigned CDR3 sequences and most-parsimonious VDJ recombination scenarios with the TCRdist pipeline. In a later analysis, each TCR beta chain was defined by its CDR3 amino acid sequence together with its V-gene family, and reads without a unique V-gene family were excluded. A later analysis removed several hundred highly shared, low-generation-probability nucleotide sequences to deal with suspected cross-contamination and a sequencing artifact. For each public chain, a later analysis derived a clonal expansion index from normalized ranks of inferred template counts within each repertoire. Generation probabilities in a later analysis came from a VDJ recombination model fitted to out-of-frame rearrangements, and those results were checked against IGoR. Hypergeometric tests were used in a later analysis to score TCR-TCR, TCR-HLA and TCR-CMV co-occurrence, with a repertoire-size bias correction applied to the TCR pairs. In a later analysis, false discovery rates were estimated by permuting HLA or CMV assignments 20 times. In a later analysis, co-occurring TCRs were grouped using DBSCAN, and TCRdist sequence similarity was added for clustering within HLA-allele-positive subsets. Repertoires with fewer than 30,000 or more than 120,000 public chains, plus five repertoires with anomalous nucleotide sharing, were excluded from co-occurrence clustering. TCRdb took over this immuneACCESS table, retaining in-frame rearrangements with V and J assigned. Such tables are incomplete; in checked studies, under half of the missing clones stem from an unresolved V gene, and the remainder is unexplained. V, J and clone size are those of that table, while D and trimming were read from the DNA. The sample records about 160,000 clones, about 75% of which are singletons. The ten largest clonotypes hold 2.5% to 3% of the sample.

V is reduced by 6 bases and J by 1 base, leaving a spacing of 16 bases between them. The CDR3 numbers 15 residues from cysteine through phenylalanine. Solely the CDR3 DNA is kept, with 45 bases framed from the first base. The CDR1 and CDR2 encoded by the germline V gene are SGHDT and YYEEEE. The sample comes from a study of cytomegalovirus exposure and HLA in healthy donors (dated by TCRdb to the late 2010s). Regarding the study in general: An earlier analysis of 587 of the donors reported 250 to 300 Gb of sequence data and around 120 million unique TCR beta sequences obtained from 180 million or so T cells. An early release covering over 500 HLA-typed donors comprised about 300 gigabases of sequencing data and around 80 million unique TCR sequences. Among the roughly 430 genotyped donors, around 79% belonged to the genetic ancestry cluster associated with self-reported Caucasian donors. The study aimed to test whether signatures of past pathogen exposure could be identified by cataloging public T cell receptors. The T cell repertoires of some 700 subjects were profiled by immunosequencing and related to cytomegalovirus serostatus. Besides the first cohort of 666 subjects, a separate validation cohort made up of roughly 130 different subjects was used. The study combined high-throughput TCR immunosequencing, statistical association of individual TCRs with disease status, and machine learning to predict cytomegalovirus infection status. A later analysis re-examined previously published TCR beta repertoires from about 670 donors and added high-resolution HLA genotyping to investigate patterns of TCR occurrence. In the later analysis, no new phenotypic data were used to find candidate immune exposures; instead, reliance was placed on TCR beta sequences and their occurrence across donors. An earlier analysis of some 600 of the donors applied high-throughput TCR beta sequencing to assess whether each TCR beta V gene segment acted as functional or pseudogenic. Donor age, sex, ethnicity and CMV serostatus were collected together with the repertoire data. A later genetic analysis took genome-wide SNP genotypes for about three fifths of the 666 donors and used that subset as a discovery cohort. Every repertoire in the discovery cohort had been generated on one and the same sequencing platform. Both class I and class II loci were covered by HLA typing, at four-digit resolution. The number of typed donors differed by locus: roughly 629-640 for A, B, C, DRB1 and DQB1; approximately 520 for DQA1; 606 for DPA1; and some 430 for DPB1. Several DR-DQ haplotypes were treated as single units for association and clustering because of strong linkage in the cohort. On average, around 240,000 unique TCR beta nucleotide sequences were sequenced per donor among several hundred genotyped donors of the cohort, with roughly 19% of those sequences being non-productive.

Findings and caveats that apply to the study as a whole: In a later analysis, most CMV-associated TCR beta chains were found to appear HLA-restricted, with HLA associations seemingly driven largely by CMV exposure. A few of the identified cytomegalovirus-associated TCR beta chains were confirmed in vitro to be specific for cytomegalovirus antigens. Cytomegalovirus status was reported to be diagnosed by the classifier with high specificity and sensitivity in both the original and validation cohorts. Compared with the roughly 600-donor mean, donors in an Asian-associated ancestry cluster had fewer N-insertions in productive TCRs, according to a later genetic analysis. In this cohort, only TCR beta chains were sequenced, and detectable features were limited by the absence of alpha or paired-chain data. Correlated functional status among segregating V segments might be attributable to linkage disequilibrium, but an unknown experimental factor could not be ruled out. At a false discovery rate of 0.05, a later analysis linked under 20,000 TCR beta sequences to specific HLA alleles. V-gene and J-gene trimming of TCR beta chains was associated with a missense DCLRE1C variant in a later genetic analysis, and the association was replicated in an independent cohort. Because counts were too low, more than 15 rarely observed V segments, including chromosome 9 orphons, were excluded from the earlier analysis of several hundred of the donors. Because HLA typing was unavailable for some donors at each locus, only the typed subset was used in association tests. Sequencing depth was assumed to be roughly uniform across donors in the presence/absence analyses, though that assumption may not hold. In the study, around 160 TCR beta chains were listed as associated with cytomegalovirus. According to the authors, the approach could potentially be generalized to other disease states and immunological phenotypes. A group of highly shared sequence variants was considered likely to be a technical artifact of the sequencing pipeline. When HLA alleles, especially DR and DQ, strongly co-occurred, attributing TCR associations to individual alleles was difficult. Compared with equally common non-associated chains, HLA-associated TCR beta chains in a later analysis were more clonally expanded and had lower generation probabilities. For the cohort, immune exposure information was limited to CMV serostatus. A later analysis reported that several top co-occurrence clusters appeared linked to parvovirus B19, influenza, CMV and Epstein-Barr virus. Some IMGT-functional V segments, including TRBV6-2 and TRBV6-3, could not be told apart with the 87-base-pair reads, so those segments were excluded. While some public TCRs were present in many individuals, most TCR sequences turned up only very rarely across donors. In a later analysis, the rate of TCR association differed among HLA loci, with DRB1 alleles having the most associated TCRs and HLA-C alleles having the fewest. In an earlier analysis of 500 to 650 of the donors, most TCR beta V segments appeared in productive rearrangements about 87% or about 30% of the time, broadly matching IMGT annotations. A further reported finding was that TCR beta sequences accurately predicted the HLA-A and HLA-B alleles for most subjects in the first cohort.

The cohort was made up of 500 to 800 healthy bone marrow donors. At the time of sampling, all cohort members were nominally healthy, though unrecorded immune exposures were likely present. The donor tested CMV seropositive and was one of the 289 seropositive cohort members. Every donor gave a peripheral blood sample, and the peripheral blood mononuclear cells from that sample were used for TCR beta sequencing. The Qiagen DNeasy Blood Extraction Kit was used to extract genomic DNA from the blood cell samples. The sequence was collected from a woman in her forties or fifties in good health and CMV-seropositive. The material sequenced was PBMCs. Recombination linked TRBV5-6 to TRBJ2-5; a tentative D match to TRBD2 spans 5 bases. The bases are TGTGCCAGCAACCCCGGACTGTTCGTCCAAGAGACCCAGTACTTC. Its translation reads: CASNPGLFVQETQYF.